This passage covers 30 T cell receptor beta chains from one sample sequenced in a study of T-cell reconstitution after alpha-beta-depleted transplantation in children. Overall study findings and caveats: Among T cells one year after transplant, newly produced cells accounted for most counts and diversity.

No antigen has been assigned to these receptors. TCRbeta library preparation incorporated unique molecular identifiers. One entry per CDR3 protein, called by TCRdb with MiXCR from the PCR reads. Of hundreds of thousands of distinct CDR3 sequences listed, nearly 8% are singletons. The specimen comprised peripheral blood, sampled 360 days after TCRalphabeta/CD19-depleted stem cell transplant. These receptors originate from a female patient aged 2-10 years who had a stem cell transplant for Fanconi anemia, so the T cells may come from the graft donor.

The rearrangement uses TRBV6-4 and TRBJ2-3, with D perhaps assigned TRBD1 or TRBD2 (6 bases each). The CDR3 contains 16 residues. V lost 6 bases and J 3 bases, leaving 19 bases between the germline ends. CDR1 is MRHNA and CDR2 is SNTAGT in the germline V gene. CDR3 region: CASSPMAGGGTDTQYF. The CDR3 DNA follows: TGTGCCAGCAGCCCTATGGCTGGAGGGGGAACAGATACGCAGTATTTT.

This clonotype was recorded many times. The chain employs TRBV7-2 and TRBJ2-3; D may correspond to TRBD1 or TRBD2 (5 bases each). Per the germline V gene, CDR1 is SGHTA and CDR2 is FQGNSA. The V end lost 5 bases, the J end lost 10 bases, and 28 bases lay between the germline ends. The length of the CDR3 is 17 residues. CDR3 loop: CASSPQTTLGHRSPQYF. The CDR3 nucleotides are TGTGCCAGCAGCCCTCAGACTACCCTGGGGCACAGATCGCCGCAGTATTTT.

The CDR3 DNA reads TGTGCTAGTGGTTTGGTAGAGGCAGGGAAGGAGCGGGAGGAGGATGAGCAGTTCTTC. Translating it yields CASGLVEAGKEREEDEQFF. This rearrangement joins TRBV12-5 to TRBJ2-1; 9 bases align to TRBD2. V was clipped by 0 bases and J by 8 bases; unmatched bases: 17. Germline values: CDR1 LGHNT, CDR2 FRNRAP. This CDR3 contains 19 residues.

This clonotype was picked up many times. CDR3 nucleotide sequence: TGTGCCAGCAGCCACGATTGGACTAGCGGGTTCTCTAGCACAGATACGCAGTATTTT. Residues: CASSHDWTSGFSSTDTQYF. The chain links TRBV7-2 to TRBJ2-3; 11 nucleotides agree with TRBD2. CDR3 length: 19 residues. V shed 5 bases, J shed 0 bases, and the junction held 13 bases outside the gene matches. The V gene's germline CDR1 is SGHTA and CDR2 FQGNSA.

For this clonotype: One base away lies a much larger clone, so this may be a sequencing read error. The CDR3 region is CASSPQPRHGSEKLFF. In DNA form, the CDR3 reads TGTGCCAGCAGCCCACAACCAAGACATGGGAGCGAAAAACTGTTTTTT. V gene TRBV5-5 combines with J gene TRBJ1-4, with D hard to call. The V gene lost 4 bases and the J gene lost 8 bases, with 21 bases spanning the gap. Germline lookup yields CDR1 SGHKS and CDR2 YYEKEE (reference sequence). This CDR3 contains 16 residues.

The sample holds many counts of this clonotype. The CDR3 DNA reads as TGCGCCAGCAGCCAAGTTGGGATAGGGCTAGCGGAACAAGAGACCCAGTACTTC. As protein: CASSQVGIGLAEQETQYF. V usage is TRBV4-1 and J usage is TRBJ2-5, with 7 bases fitting TRBD2. Germline loops: CDR1 MGHRA, CDR2 YSYEKL. Trimming at V came to 1 base and at J to 2 bases, leaving 13 bases not matched to a gene. The CDR3 contains 18 residues.

This clonotype was observed at least ten times. The chain links TRBV20-1 to TRBJ2-5, with unresolved D. V was trimmed by 0 bases and J by 5 bases, leaving 19 bases between them. Germline V gene lookup returns CDR1 DFQATT and CDR2 SNEGSKA (reference sequence). The CDR3 extends over 16 amino acids. The CDR3 spells CSARDRVGKERETQYF. The CDR3 nucleotides read TGCAGTGCTAGAGATAGGGTTGGGAAAGAGAGGGAGACCCAGTACTTC.

This clonotype was observed a handful of times. The CDR3 DNA follows: TGTGCCAGCAGCGTAGACACAGGGAACTATGGCTACACCTTC. Encoded protein: CASSVDTGNYGYTF. The chain recombines TRBV9 with TRBJ1-2, with D perhaps matching TRBD1 (6 bases). The germline V and J ends were trimmed by 0 bases and 2 bases, with 8 bases remaining between them. There are 14 residues in the CDR3. Germline V gives CDR1 SGDLS, CDR2 YYNGEE.

This clonotype appeared many times. The chain links TRBV5-1 to TRBJ2-1; 10 nucleotides line up with TRBD2. This CDR3 region has 15 residues. Trimming cost V 1 base and J 6 bases; bases outside gene matches: 4. Germline assignment: CDR1 SGHRS and CDR2 YFSETQ. The CDR3 nucleotides are TGCGCCAGCAGCTTGAGAGCGGGAGGGAGCAATGAGCAGTTCTTC. This codes for CASSLRAGGSNEQFF.

This clonotype was detected many times. V and J are TRBV5-1 and TRBJ2-1; D is possibly TRBD1 (5 bases). Per germline, CDR1 SGHRS and CDR2 YFSETQ. The CDR3 loop spans 14 amino acids. V shed 4 bases and J shed 6 bases, with 14 bases lying between them. CDR3 bases: TGCGCCAGCAGCCTATCCAACAGGTTCAATGAGCAGTTCTTC. Translation gives CASSLSNRFNEQFF.

This chain joins TRBV7-6 and TRBJ2-1, with 8 bases identical to TRBD1. The junction had 2 bases not matched to a gene; V was cut back by 3 bases and J by 4 bases. CDR3 size: 14 residues. Germline CDR1 reads SGHVS; CDR2 reads FNYEAQ. Here the CDR3 reads CASSLNRGYNEQFF. CDR3 nucleotide sequence: TGTGCCAGCAGCTTGAACAGGGGGTACAATGAGCAGTTCTTC.

J is TRBJ1-5 and V is TRBV4-2, with a tentative D call TRBD1 (5 bases). The CDR3 is made up of 15 amino acids. V lost 1 base to trimming and J lost 5 bases, with 12 bases between them. The germline CDR1 and CDR2 sequences are LGHNA and YNFKEQ. CDR3 sequence: CASSQGEGSDQPQHF. DNA of the CDR3: TGTGCCAGCAGCCAAGGCGAGGGGTCCGATCAGCCCCAGCATTTT.

About this clonotype itself: With a much larger clone just one base away, this may be a read error. V is TRBV13 and J is TRBJ2-1; D unclear. The V end lost 5 bases, the J end lost 2 bases, and 4 bases lay between the germline ends. The germline V gene has CDR1 PRHDT and CDR2 FYEKMQ (reference sequence). The CDR3 is made up of 12 amino acids. CDR3 sequence: CASSPPYNEQFF. CDR3 DNA: TGTGCCAGCAGCCCCCCCTACAATGAGCAGTTCTTC.

This clonotype was counted ten times or more. V and J are TRBV5-1 and TRBJ2-5; maybe TRBD1 (5 bases). Germline CDR1 reads SGHRS; CDR2 reads YFSETQ. The CDR3 has 14 amino acids. V lost 4 bases and J 4 bases, leaving 14 bases between the germline ends. DNA of the CDR3: TGCGCCAGCAGCGTTCACGGACACTTAGAGACCCAGTACTTC. It specifies CASSVHGHLETQYF.

The chain employs TRBV19 and TRBJ2-3; D is unresolved. The CDR3 has 12 amino acids. Germline V CDR1 and CDR2: LNHDA, SQIVND (reference sequence). Deletions cut 5 bases from V and 4 bases from J, with 7 bases between. The CDR3 region is CASSVSPDTQYF. Written as DNA, the CDR3 is TGTGCCAGTAGTGTGTCTCCAGATACGCAGTATTTT.

This clonotype was detected only a few times. CDR3 amino acids: CASSFWTGPNQPQHF. The CDR3 nucleotides read TGCGCCAGCAGCTTTTGGACAGGGCCCAATCAGCCCCAGCATTTT. This chain connects TRBV5-1 to TRBJ1-5; 8 nucleotides align to TRBD1. This CDR3 has 15 amino acids. V shed 2 bases, J shed 3 bases, and the junction held 4 bases outside the gene matches. CDR1 is SGHRS, CDR2 YFSETQ, per germline.

This clonotype appeared a few times. The chain joins TRBV11-2 to TRBJ1-1, with D possibly TRBD1 on 5 matching bases. Trimming took 5 bases from V and 0 from J, leaving 22 bases between them. CDR1 and CDR2 (germline): SGHAT, FQNNGV. The CDR3 runs to 18 residues. CDR3 amino acids: CASSRGVRGWGMNTEAFF. The CDR3 region has the DNA TGTGCCAGCAGCCGCGGTGTGAGGGGCTGGGGAATGAACACTGAAGCTTTCTTT.

This clonotype was seen a few times. The chain links TRBV7-8 to TRBJ1-2; maybe TRBD1 (6 bases). The V gene's germline CDR1 is SGHVS and CDR2 FQNEAQ. The CDR3 is made up of 17 amino acids. Deletions cut 5 bases from V and 0 bases from J, with 19 bases between. Here the CDR3 DNA reads TGTGCCAGCAGCGGCGCGGGCTGGGGACAAGCTAACTATGGCTACACCTTC. Protein sequence: CASSGAGWGQANYGYTF.

This clonotype showed up many times. This chain connects TRBV6-5 to TRBJ1-2; D is ambiguous. From germline, CDR1 is MNHEY and CDR2 SVGAGI. The V end was cut by 0 bases, the J end by 0 bases, with 8 bases between. The CDR3 has 15 residues. CDR3 nucleotides: TGTGCCAGCAGTTACTCGGGAGCTTCTAACTATGGCTACACCTTC. Translating it yields CASSYSGASNYGYTF.

There are many counts of this clonotype. The rearrangement joins TRBV29-1 to TRBJ1-1; D is perhaps TRBD1 (5 bases). Germline V gives CDR1 SQVTM, CDR2 ANQGSEA. V was clipped by 6 bases and J by 1 base, with 15 bases between them. This CDR3 region has 14 residues. CDR3 DNA sequence: TGCAGCGTCGCATCGGGACCCTGGAACACTGAAGCTTTCTTT. It is translated as CSVASGPWNTEAFF. Full variable domain (remainder filled in from reference TRBV29-1 and TRBJ1-1): SAVISQKPSRDICQRGTSLTIQCQVDSQVTMMFWYRQQPGQSLTLIATANQGSEATYESGFVIDKFPISRPNLTFSTLTVSNMSPEDSSIYLCSVASGPWNTEAFFGQGTRLTVV.

This clonotype has ten or more counts. The chain employs TRBV5-1 and TRBJ2-7; D perhaps matches TRBD1 (6 bases). The CDR3 spans 13 residues. The ends were cut back, 1 base at V and 5 bases at J, with 10 bases in the middle. The germline CDR1 and CDR2 sequences are SGHRS and YFSETQ. Here the CDR3 DNA reads TGCGCCAGCAGCTTGTTTCAGGGGAACGAGCAGTACTTC. Translated: CASSLFQGNEQYF.

This clonotype has more than one count but fewer than ten. This rearrangement joins TRBV18 to TRBJ2-3; the D is unclear. The CDR3 loop spans 14 amino acids. Germline V gene sequence: CDR1 KGHSH, CDR2 LQKENI. V was pared by 3 bases and J by 4 bases, with 11 bases between. The DNA of the CDR3 is TGTGCCAGCTCACCGCCTAGTAAAGCAGATACGCAGTATTTT. Protein sequence: CASSPPSKADTQYF.

This chain uses TRBV3-1 with TRBJ2-3; a possible D gene is TRBD1 (5 bases). Trimming cost V 2 bases and J 7 bases, with 16 bases left between them. CDR3 size: 15 residues. The V gene's germline CDR1 is LGHDT and CDR2 YNNKEL (reference sequence). CDR3 DNA: TGTGCCAGCAGCCAATGGGGCGTAATTGGGAATACGCAGTATTTT. Translation: CASSQWGVIGNTQYF.

This clonotype was seen only a few times. This chain joins TRBV20-1 and TRBJ1-2; TRBD1 might be the D (6 bases). The CDR3 covers 13 residues. Trimming cost V 6 bases and J 8 bases, with 19 bases left between them. CDR1 DFQATT and CDR2 SNEGSKA come from the germline V gene (reference sequence). The chain's CDR3 is CSAALGGALGYTF. CDR3 nucleotide sequence: TGCAGTGCCGCCCTGGGGGGGGCGCTCGGCTACACCTTC.

The chain recombines TRBV6-5 with TRBJ1-5; weak D call: TRBD1 (5 bases). Germline V lookup: CDR1 MNHEY, CDR2 SVGAGI. The CDR3 contains 17 residues. V was clipped by 0 bases and J by 4 bases, with 16 bases between them. The CDR3 region has the DNA TGTGCCAGCAGTTACTCCGTCGGTACGGGACCAAATCAGCCCCAGCATTTT. Residues: CASSYSVGTGPNQPQHF.

Many counts were recorded for this clonotype. The rearrangement links TRBV4-3 to TRBJ2-7; the match to TRBD1 covers 9 bases. With V trimmed by 5 bases and J by 2 bases, 10 bases remained unmatched. Germline loops: CDR1 LGHNA, CDR2 YSLEER. The CDR3 is 16 residues long. The CDR3: CASSYGQGRITYEQYV. The CDR3 DNA reads as TGCGCCAGCAGCTACGGACAGGGGCGAATAACCTACGAGCAGTACGTC.

This clonotype showed up many times. V is TRBV5-5 and J is TRBJ2-5, with D possibly matching TRBD1 (6 bases). The CDR3 extends over 14 amino acids. Germline CDR1 is SGHKS and CDR2 is YYEKEE (reference sequence). V lost 4 bases and J 1 base, leaving 11 bases between the germline ends. In nucleotides, the CDR3 is TGTGCCAGCAGCAAAGGACAGCCCCAAGAGACCCAGTACTTC. Amino acids: CASSKGQPQETQYF.

This clonotype was picked up a small number of times. This sequence joins TRBV24-1 and TRBJ1-1, with TRBD1 matching 11 bases. The CDR3 contains 15 residues. Trimming removed 3 bases from V and 4 bases from J; junction bases left unmatched: 3. Germline-derived CDR1 and CDR2 are KGHDR and SFDVKD. The CDR3 sequence: CATSDPGTGGTEAFF. CDR3 sequence (DNA): TGTGCCACCAGTGATCCCGGGACAGGGGGCACTGAAGCTTTCTTT.

This clonotype was detected many times. The V call is TRBV12-3 or TRBV12-4, the J call TRBJ1-1, with D possibly TRBD1 on 5 matching bases. Trimming removed 7 bases from V and 4 bases from J, with 19 bases in between. The CDR3 consists of 15 residues. The CDR3 DNA is TGTGCCAGCACCCTGGGGCTAGCTCGGGGCACTGAAGCTTTCTTT. Its protein is CASTLGLARGTEAFF.

The chain recombines TRBV28 with TRBJ1-1; tentative D call: TRBD1 (5 bases). Germline assignment: CDR1 MDHEN and CDR2 SYDVKM. V lost 6 bases and J lost 6, with 23 bases in between. The CDR3 has 16 residues. The CDR3 is CASSPNTLRGFSEAFF. CDR3 in DNA: TGTGCCAGCAGCCCAAATACCCTTAGGGGTTTTTCTGAAGCTTTCTTT.